This T cell receptor (beta chain) comes out of a study of CD8 T cells in ankylosing spondylitis. Study observations and caveats: Ankylosing spondylitis blood seemed to carry a telltale TCR beta motif made of fewer than 10 highly homologous variants. Reports of some motif variants in reactive arthritis synovial fluid and blood predate this one.

V lost 2 bases to trimming and J lost 4 bases; unmatched junction nucleotides: 10. This CDR3 region has 16 residues. Germline V lookup: CDR1 MGHRA, CDR2 YSYEKL. Via MiXCR, TCRdb re-called the 5' RACE reads, giving one row per CDR3 protein. The table lists about 700,000 distinct CDR3 sequences, 15% to 20% of them singletons. Only a few counts were recorded for this clonotype. As yet, its antigen is unknown. The TCR originated in a male donor with ankylosing spondylitis. The chain employs TRBV4-1 and TRBJ2-7, with 8 positions matching TRBD1. The specimen sequenced was blood, either unsorted or a sorted T cell fraction (not recorded which). CDR3 loop: CASSQLQGGHSYEQYF. The CDR3 nucleotides are TGCGCCAGCAGCCAACTACAGGGGGGCCATTCATACGAGCAGTACTTC.